These 9 T cell receptor beta chains originate from one sample sequenced in a study of OX40 agonist ivuxolimab in advanced cancers. This table comes from immunoSEQ multiplex PCR, and its TCRdb copy is limited to in-frame clones, with some not included. The repertoire holds about 77,000 clones, with approximately 83% as singletons. Sequenced material: CD4+ or CD8+ T cells sorted from blood, taken in a trial of the OX40 agonist ivuxolimab. The receptors originated from an adult with an advanced solid tumor such as melanoma, head and neck, liver or kidney cancer.

The V gene is TRBV4-1, the J gene TRBJ2-7; TRBD2 might be the D (6 bases). The germline V gene has CDR1 MGHRA and CDR2 YSYEKL. V lost 0 bases and J 4 bases, leaving 16 bases between the germline ends. The CDR3 contains 16 residues. The CDR3: CASSQDADYRSYEQYF. CDR3 nucleotide sequence: TGCGCCAGCAGCCAAGATGCGGACTACCGATCGTACGAGCAGTACTTC.

The chain recombines TRBV7-2 with TRBJ1-6; D is ambiguous. The V and J ends lost 2 bases and 13 bases respectively, with 9 bases between them. CDR3 length equals 12 residues. CDR1 and CDR2 (germline): SGHTA, FQGNSA. The CDR3 region is CASSLPGFPLHF. In DNA form, the CDR3 reads TGTGCCAGCAGCTTACCCGGGTTCCCCCTCCACTTT.

V is TRBV7-2 and J is TRBJ1-4; D gene uncertain. The CDR3 has 15 amino acids. Germline V gene data show CDR1 as SGHTA and CDR2 as FQGNSA. V gave up 5 bases and J gave up 8 bases, with 18 bases separating them. The CDR3 reads CASSPAYQRSEKLFF. CDR3 nucleotide sequence: TGTGCCAGCAGCCCCGCTTATCAGAGGTCCGAAAAACTGTTTTTT.

This CDR3 is CASSPSDNGYGYTF. The CDR3 coding sequence is TGTGCCAGCAGTCCGTCAGATAACGGCTATGGCTACACCTTC. The genes are TRBV6-5 and TRBJ1-2, with no clear D. From germline, CDR1 is MNHEY and CDR2 SVGAGI. The germline V and J ends were trimmed by 5 bases and 4 bases, with 14 bases remaining between them. The CDR3 is 14 residues long.

The gene calls are TRBV7-3 and TRBJ2-5; 14 bases are shared with TRBD2. Germline CDR1 is SGHTA and CDR2 is FQGTGA. The CDR3 contains 16 residues. V lost 5 bases, J lost 5 bases, and 7 bases stayed unmatched. In nucleotides, the CDR3 is TGTGCCAGCAGCGAAGGGACTAGCGGGGGCGGTGAGACCCAGTACTTC. The encoded protein is CASSEGTSGGGETQYF.

The table lists this clone with a few counts. This rearrangement joins TRBV11-2 to TRBJ1-6; tentatively, D is TRBD1 (6 bases). Trimming stripped 1 base from V and 8 bases from J, with 12 bases between. Per germline, CDR1 SGHAT and CDR2 FQNNGV. The CDR3 sequence is 15 residues long. The CDR3 loop reads CASSLGRGRDSPLHF. In nucleotides, the CDR3 is TGTGCCAGCAGCTTAGGACGGGGGCGGGATTCACCCCTCCACTTT.

The chain has TRBV11-2 and TRBJ2-5, with D perhaps TRBD1 (5 bases). The length of the CDR3 is 15 residues. Between the trimmed V and J ends, which lost 5 bases and 5 bases, there was a span of 18 bases. The germline CDR1 and CDR2 sequences are SGHAT and FQNNGV. The CDR3 region has the DNA TGTGCCAGCAGCATAACGCCAGGGTTAGGCGAGACCCAGTACTTC. Translation gives CASSITPGLGETQYF.

V gene TRBV2 combines with J gene TRBJ1-2; D perhaps matches TRBD1 (6 bases). Germline loops: CDR1 SNHLY, CDR2 FYNNEI. The CDR3 contains 13 residues. The ends were cut back, 7 bases at V and 2 bases at J, with 11 bases in the middle. In DNA, the CDR3 is TGTGCCAGCATGAGGGGGTTGAACTATGGCTACACCTTC. It is translated as CASMRGLNYGYTF.

V and J are TRBV10-1 and TRBJ1-5, with a possible D match to TRBD1 (6 bases). The CDR3 is 15 residues long. Per germline, CDR1 WNHNN and CDR2 SYGVQD (reference sequence). Trimming shortened V by 8 bases and J by 15 bases, and 29 bases separated the two germline ends. CDR3 in DNA: TGCGCCAGCTGGGGCCCGACAGGCCCACTTCGACTTAGGCATTTT. It is translated as CASWGPTGPLRLRHF.